Each of the 8 T cell receptor beta chains below was sequenced from the same sample in a study of metastatic and nonmetastatic thyroid tumors. Using MiXCR, TCRdb reanalyzed the PCR reads. Of under 15,000 clones listed, roughly a third are singletons. No treatment had been given to any patient before thyroid surgery. The sample consisted of tumor tissue. These receptors were collected from a female donor with papillary thyroid cancer or a benign thyroid nodule (not recorded which). Some clones in this sample may be carry-over from other donors' samples.

By proportion, this clone is medium-sized. The V call is TRBV6-1, the J call TRBJ1-1; tentative D call: TRBD1 (5 bases). V lost 6 bases to trimming and J lost 0 bases, with 11 bases between them. Germline-derived CDR1 and CDR2 are MNHNS and SASEGT. The CDR3 is 14 residues long. This CDR3 is CASSQGLLNTEAFF. In DNA form, the CDR3 reads TGTGCCAGCAGCCAGGGACTCTTGAACACTGAAGCTTTCTTT.

This clone is termed medium-sized. This sequence joins TRBV28 and TRBJ2-7; D is unresolved. Germline-derived CDR1 and CDR2 are MDHEN and SYDVKM. This CDR3 region has 11 residues. The V and J ends lost 7 bases and 3 bases respectively, with 7 bases between them. The CDR3 DNA is TGTGCCAGCAATCAGAACTACGAGCAGTACTTC. As protein: CASNQNYEQYF.

On this clone: A junction end diverges from the germline sequence, so it may reflect a read error. The V call is TRBV7-2, the J call TRBJ1-2; D is perhaps TRBD1 (6 bases). Germline CDR1 and CDR2: SGHTA and FQGNSA. The CDR3 totals 13 residues. The CDR3 reads CASSLKGGYGYTF. CDR3 nucleotides: TGTGCCAGCAGCTTAAAGGGGGGCTATGGCTACACATTC.

The chain couples TRBV3-1 to TRBJ2-1; D is possibly TRBD1 or TRBD2 (5 bases each). V was trimmed by 4 bases and J by 7 bases, leaving 11 bases between them. The CDR3 has 13 amino acids. CDR1 is LGHDT, CDR2 YNNKEL, per germline (reference sequence). CDR3 nucleotide sequence: TGTGCCAGCAGCCCCGCGTGGGGGAATGAGCAGTTCTTC. Protein: CASSPAWGNEQFF.

This clone was seen a handful of times. The genes are TRBV6-1 and TRBJ2-7; 7 bases map to TRBD1. CDR1 is MNHNS and CDR2 is SASEGT in the germline V gene. There are 17 residues in the CDR3. The J segment lost 5 bases and the V segment lost 0 bases, leaving 13 bases of the junction unmatched. Here the CDR3 DNA reads TGTGCCAGCAGTGAAGCTCGCCTTGGACAGGTTCCTCACGAGCAGTACTTC. It yields the protein CASSEARLGQVPHEQYF.

The chain employs TRBV6-1 and TRBJ2-7, with TRBD1 identical over 7 bases. The CDR3 length is 13 residues. Unmatched junction bases numbered 6, after V lost 6 bases and J lost 4 bases. The germline V gene has CDR1 MNHNS and CDR2 SASEGT. In DNA form, the CDR3 reads TGTGCCAGCAGGACACCAGGGGGTTACGAGCAGTACTTC. Its protein is CASRTPGGYEQYF.

In this sample, this clone turned up a few times. A junction boundary mismatches the germline segment, possibly from a read error. The V and J genes are TRBV2 and TRBJ2-7; D is perhaps TRBD1 (5 bases). Germline CDR1 reads SNHLY; CDR2 reads FYNNEI. The CDR3 consists of 12 residues. CDR3 region: CASTDSTYDQYF. The CDR3 DNA reads TGTGCCAGCACCGACAGTACCTACGATCAGTACTTC.

This rearrangement joins TRBV4-1 to TRBJ2-1, with D possibly being TRBD1 (5 bases). CDR1 is MGHRA, CDR2 YSYEKL, per germline. V lost 0 bases and J 6 bases, leaving 18 bases between the germline ends. This CDR3 is 17 amino acids long. The CDR3 region is CASSQDRQWAQSNEQFF. Here the CDR3 DNA reads TGCGCCAGCAGCCAAGACCGACAGTGGGCGCAGAGCAATGAGCAGTTCTTC.